This passage covers 19 T cell receptor beta chains from one sample sequenced in a study of T cell responses to AZD1222 COVID-19 vaccine. The table came from immunoSEQ multiplex PCR; TCRdb's copy has only in-frame clones and leaves some out. Among 150,000 or so clones listed, 88% were seen once. Here the sequenced sample was peripheral blood, taken on day 0 of AZD1222 vaccination. These receptors were obtained from an adult in good health.

This rearrangement joins TRBV18 to TRBJ2-7, with 10 bases matching TRBD1. The CDR3 is made up of 14 amino acids. CDR1 and CDR2 from the germline V gene are KGHSH and LQKENI. J was trimmed by 6 bases and V by 3 bases; bases with no gene match: 5. CDR3 residues: CASSPGGQGVEQYF. Here the CDR3 DNA reads TGTGCCAGCTCACCCGGAGGACAGGGGGTCGAGCAGTACTTC.

The chain carries TRBV19 and TRBJ1-1; the D gene is possibly TRBD1 (6 bases). Germline V gene data show CDR1 as LNHDA and CDR2 as SQIVND (reference sequence). V lost 7 bases and J lost 3, with 15 bases in between. This CDR3 is built from 14 residues. The CDR3 DNA follows: TGTGCCAGTACCCTACGGGGGGCCGACACTGAAGCTTTCTTT. It translates to CASTLRGADTEAFF.

The chain combines TRBV12-3 or TRBV12-4 with TRBJ2-1; D is ambiguous. V shed 4 bases and J shed 7 bases, with 11 bases lying between them. This CDR3 contains 13 residues. The CDR3 spells CASSWTWQNEQFF. The CDR3 nucleotides read TGTGCCAGCAGTTGGACGTGGCAGAATGAGCAGTTCTTC.

This clone is a singleton in its sample. The chain has TRBV7-2 and TRBJ2-1, with 10 bases matching TRBD2. CDR1 is SGHTA and CDR2 is FQGNSA in the germline V gene. V was clipped by 5 bases and J by 8 bases; unmatched bases: 9. The CDR3 loop spans 15 amino acids. The CDR3 sequence: CASSVTSGVNDEQFF. DNA of the CDR3: TGTGCCAGCAGCGTCACTAGCGGGGTAAACGATGAGCAGTTCTTC. Together with reference TRBV7-2 and TRBJ2-1, the CDR3 gives the full variable domain: GAGVSQSPSNKVTEKGKDVELRCDPISGHTALYWYRQSLGQGLEFLIYFQGNSAPDKSGLPSDRFSAERTGGSVSTLTIQRTQQEDSAVYLCASSVTSGVNDEQFFGPGTRLTVL.

This chain uses TRBV15 with TRBJ2-5; a weak D match, TRBD2 (6 bases). CDR3 length: 16 amino acids. Germline V gene lookup returns CDR1 LNHNV and CDR2 YYDKDF (reference sequence). The ends were cut back, 6 bases at V and 1 base at J, with 18 bases in the middle. CDR3 DNA sequence: TGTGCCACCAGAGGGGCGGGACTCGGCACCCAAGAGACCCAGTACTTC. This translates into CATRGAGLGTQETQYF.

The rearrangement links TRBV19 to TRBJ2-7; 10 bases fit TRBD1. With 4 bases clipped from V and 3 bases from J, the junction kept 0 bases outside the gene matches. This CDR3 region has 13 residues. Germline-derived CDR1 and CDR2 are LNHDA and SQIVND (reference sequence). The CDR3 nucleotides are TGTGCCAGTAGTAGGGACAGGGGCTACGAGCAGTACTTC. Residues: CASSRDRGYEQYF. The full variable domain, its missing parts supplied by reference TRBV19 and TRBJ2-7, is DGGITQSPKYLFRKEGQNVTLSCEQNLNHDAMYWYRQDPGQGLRLIYYSQIVNDFQKGDIAEGYSVSREKKESFPLTVTSAQKNPTAFYLCASSRDRGYEQYFGPGTRLTVT.

This clone was recorded once. J is TRBJ2-5 and V is TRBV7-6; possible D gene TRBD1, 7 bases. CDR3 length: 15 amino acids. In germline, CDR1 is SGHVS, CDR2 FNYEAQ. V lost 5 bases and J 1 base, leaving 14 bases between the germline ends. This chain's CDR3 is CASSRGTATQETQYF. CDR3 coding DNA: TGTGCCAGCAGCCGCGGGACAGCTACCCAAGAGACCCAGTACTTC. The full variable domain, its missing parts supplied by reference TRBV7-6 and TRBJ2-5, is GAGVSQSPRYKVTKRGQDVALRCDPISGHVSLYWYRQALGQGPEFLTYFNYEAQQDKSGLPNDRFSAERPEGSISTLTIQRTEQRDSAMYRCASSRGTATQETQYFGPGTRLLVL.

The chain joins TRBV6-5 to TRBJ2-7; D unclear. V was cut by 6 bases and J by 4 bases, with 10 bases left in between. The V gene's germline CDR1 is MNHEY and CDR2 SVGAGI. The CDR3 extends over 12 amino acids. This CDR3 reads CASSRTGYEQYF. For the CDR3, the DNA is TGTGCCAGCAGCCGGACGGGTTACGAGCAGTACTTC.

The rearrangement uses TRBV30 and TRBJ1-2, with D uncertain. With 5 bases removed from V and 5 bases from J, the gap between germline ends came to 15 bases. Germline V lookup: CDR1 GTSNPN, CDR2 SVGIG (reference sequence). The CDR3 sequence is 13 residues long. The CDR3 bases are TGTGCCTGGGTAAACGGGGAGTTATATGGCTACACCTTC. Its translation: CAWVNGELYGYTF.

The chain uses TRBV4-3 and TRBJ1-3; D ambiguous. Looked up from germline, CDR1 is LGHNA and CDR2 is YSLEER. This CDR3 is 14 amino acids long. Trimming stripped 2 bases from V and 4 bases from J, with 9 bases between. This chain's CDR3 is CASSQKRSGNTIYF. The DNA of the CDR3 is TGCGCCAGCAGCCAAAAAAGAAGCGGAAACACCATATATTTT.

The chain employs TRBV7-9 and TRBJ2-3, with a tentative D call TRBD2 (7 bases). CDR1 is SEHNR, CDR2 FQNEAQ, per germline (reference sequence). The V end lost 5 bases, the J end lost 1 base, and 16 bases lay between the germline ends. The CDR3 is 16 residues long. The CDR3 here is CASSPRGGGRTDTQYF. In DNA form, the CDR3 reads TGTGCCAGCAGCCCTCGAGGGGGGGGACGCACAGATACGCAGTATTTT.

The chain employs TRBV19 and TRBJ1-3; D is unclear. Looked up from germline, CDR1 is LNHDA and CDR2 is SQIVND (reference sequence). CDR3 length equals 17 residues. V dropped 6 bases and J dropped 4 bases, with 22 bases sitting between them. The CDR3 sequence is CASSRTPRSLEGNTIYF. The CDR3, as DNA: TGTGCCAGTAGCCGAACACCCCGGTCCTTGGAAGGAAACACCATATATTTT.

The rearrangement joins TRBV19 to TRBJ1-6, with TRBD1 identical over 11 bases. The CDR3 extends over 15 amino acids. Germline V lookup: CDR1 LNHDA, CDR2 SQIVND (reference sequence). CDR3 amino acids: CASTDRGQGNSPLHF. The CDR3 DNA is TGTGCTAGCACGGACAGGGGGCAAGGTAATTCACCCCTCCACTTT.

This clone was seen only a few times. The chain joins TRBV10-3 to TRBJ2-7; D gene ambiguous. Per the germline V gene, CDR1 is ENHRY and CDR2 is SYGVKD. CDR3 size: 18 residues. The V end lost 2 bases, the J end lost 2 bases, and 22 bases lay between the germline ends. CDR3 sequence reads: CAISEPLRPEDLPYEQYF. The CDR3 DNA reads TGTGCCATCAGTGAGCCATTACGGCCCGAGGACCTACCCTACGAGCAGTACTTC.

This chain links TRBV28 with TRBJ1-6; the match to TRBD1 covers 8 bases. The CDR3 loop spans 15 amino acids. Trimming removed 2 bases from V and 4 bases from J; junction bases left unmatched: 1. Germline loops: CDR1 MDHEN, CDR2 SYDVKM. This CDR3 is CASSLGQGYNSPLHF. In DNA form, the CDR3 reads TGTGCCAGCAGTTTAGGACAGGGTTATAATTCACCCCTCCACTTT.

The chain links TRBV19 to TRBJ1-1, with D possibly being TRBD1 (6 bases). The CDR3 covers 14 residues. V lost 6 bases and J 3 bases, leaving 14 bases between the germline ends. Per the germline V gene, CDR1 is LNHDA and CDR2 is SQIVND (reference sequence). CDR3 nucleotide sequence: TGTGCCAGTAGACGGGGGCTATTGGACACTGAAGCTTTCTTT. It codes for CASRRGLLDTEAFF.

The chain has TRBV7-9 and TRBJ2-7; 8 bases map to TRBD1. V gave up 5 bases and J gave up 4 bases; unmatched junction bases: 19. Germline assignment: CDR1 SEHNR and CDR2 FQNEAQ (reference sequence). This CDR3 spans 18 amino acids. CDR3 DNA: TGTGCCAGCAGCCCCCGAGCAGGGGGCGAACGGGGGACTTACGAGCAGTACTTC. It yields the protein CASSPRAGGERGTYEQYF.

The gene calls are TRBV19 and TRBJ2-3; D call uncertain. The germline V gene encodes CDR1 LNHDA and CDR2 SQIVND (reference sequence). V lost 3 bases to trimming and J lost 1 base, with 11 bases between them. The CDR3 length is 15 residues. The CDR3 here is CASSMGLAGTDTQYF. DNA of the CDR3: TGTGCCAGTAGTATGGGGTTGGCTGGCACAGATACGCAGTATTTT.

The CDR3 loop is CASSGSGIQANYGYTF. CDR3 coding DNA: TGTGCCAGCAGTGGATCCGGGATCCAAGCTAACTATGGCTACACCTTC. This rearrangement joins TRBV28 to TRBJ1-2; unclear D gene. V lost 5 bases and J lost 0, with 16 bases in between. Germline V gene data show CDR1 as MDHEN and CDR2 as SYDVKM. This CDR3 spans 16 amino acids.